The next 4 T cell receptor beta chains were all read from a single sample in a study of blood T cells in healthy people across ages. Then a second PCR, running about 6 to 12 cycles, was carried out with a sample-barcoded 5' primer and a J-beta primer mix. TCRdb re-analysed the 5' RACE reads in MiXCR, keeping a single row per CDR3 protein. The sample contains 1.6 million or so distinct CDR3 sequences, around 35% of which appear only once. The source material was blood. The receptor set was obtained from a woman in her 30s in good health.

The V call is TRBV5-1, the J call TRBJ2-3, with no clear D. There are 17 residues in the CDR3. Germline assignment: CDR1 SGHRS and CDR2 YFSETQ. The ends were cut back, 0 bases at V and 0 bases at J, with 14 bases in the middle. The CDR3, as DNA: TGCGCCAGCAGCTTGGGAGTAGGATCGCTTAGCACAGATACGCAGTATTTT. Its translation: CASSLGVGSLSTDTQYF.

This clonotype was counted ten times or more. The J gene is TRBJ2-5, the V gene TRBV20-1, with D perhaps TRBD1 (6 bases). CDR1 DFQATT and CDR2 SNEGSKA come from the germline V gene (reference sequence). The V end lost 6 bases, the J end lost 2 bases, and 16 bases lay between the germline ends. The CDR3 runs 14 residues. CDR3 sequence (DNA): TGCAGTGCCGGTTTTGGCAGGGGACAAGAGACCCAGTACTTC. Translating it yields CSAGFGRGQETQYF.

There are many counts of this clonotype. The rearrangement joins TRBV10-3 to TRBJ2-5; TRBD2 agrees at 10 bases. The CDR3 is 14 residues long. Unmatched junction bases numbered 4, after V lost 8 bases and J lost 1 base. Germline CDR1 reads ENHRY; CDR2 reads SYGVKD. The CDR3 here is CAIGASGGQETQYF. The CDR3 coding sequence is TGTGCCATCGGAGCTAGCGGGGGCCAAGAGACCCAGTACTTC.

A few counts support this clonotype. The chain uses TRBV3-1 and TRBJ2-7; possibly TRBD2 for D (5 bases). Trimming pared 4 bases from V and 0 bases from J, leaving 19 bases between. Per the germline V gene, CDR1 is LGHDT and CDR2 is YNNKEL (reference sequence). This CDR3 comprises 17 residues. CDR3 nucleotide sequence: TGTGCCAGCAGCCTTGAACCCCTATTAGGGAGCTCCTACGAGCAGTACTTC. Amino acid sequence: CASSLEPLLGSSYEQYF.